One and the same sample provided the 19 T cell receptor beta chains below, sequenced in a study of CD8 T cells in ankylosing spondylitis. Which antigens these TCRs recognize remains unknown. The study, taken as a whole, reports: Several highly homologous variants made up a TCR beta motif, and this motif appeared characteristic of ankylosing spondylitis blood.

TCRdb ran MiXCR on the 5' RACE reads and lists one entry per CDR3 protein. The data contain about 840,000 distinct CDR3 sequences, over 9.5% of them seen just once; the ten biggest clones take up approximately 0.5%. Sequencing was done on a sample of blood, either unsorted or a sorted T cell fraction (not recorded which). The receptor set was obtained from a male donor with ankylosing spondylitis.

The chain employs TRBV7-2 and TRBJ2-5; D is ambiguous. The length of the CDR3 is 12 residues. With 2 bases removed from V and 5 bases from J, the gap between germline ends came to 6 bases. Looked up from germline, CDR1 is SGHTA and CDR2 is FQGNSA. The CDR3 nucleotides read TGTGCCAGCAGCTTAAGGTTCGAGACCCAGTACTTC. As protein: CASSLRFETQYF. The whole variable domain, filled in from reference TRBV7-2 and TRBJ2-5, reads GAGVSQSPSNKVTEKGKDVELRCDPISGHTALYWYRQSLGQGLEFLIYFQGNSAPDKSGLPSDRFSAERTGGSVSTLTIQRTQQEDSAVYLCASSLRFETQYFGPGTRLLVL.

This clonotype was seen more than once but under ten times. CDR3 residues: CASSLTVLYEKLFF. CDR3 DNA: TGTGCCAGCAGTCTGACCGTTCTCTATGAAAAACTGTTTTTT. The rearrangement links TRBV28 to TRBJ1-4; D call uncertain. This CDR3 spans 14 amino acids. Germline lookup yields CDR1 MDHEN and CDR2 SYDVKM. Trimming shortened V by 5 bases and J by 6 bases, and 13 bases separated the two germline ends. Full variable domain (remainder filled in from reference TRBV28 and TRBJ1-4): DVKVTQSSRYLVKRTGEKVFLECVQDMDHENMFWYRQDPGLGLRLIYFSYDVKMKEKGDIPEGYSVSREKKERFSLILESASTNQTSMYLCASSLTVLYEKLFFGSGTQLSVL.

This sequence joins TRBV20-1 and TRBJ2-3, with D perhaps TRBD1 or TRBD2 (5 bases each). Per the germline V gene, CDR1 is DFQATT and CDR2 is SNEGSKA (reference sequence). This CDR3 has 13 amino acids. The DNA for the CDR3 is TGCACCACCCGAGGTTGGGGGACAGATACGCAGTATTTT. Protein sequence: CTTRGWGTDTQYF.

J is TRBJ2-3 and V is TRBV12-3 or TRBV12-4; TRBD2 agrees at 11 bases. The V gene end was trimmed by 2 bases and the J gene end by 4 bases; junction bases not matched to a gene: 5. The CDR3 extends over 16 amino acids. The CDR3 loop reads CASSLIPLAGADTQYF. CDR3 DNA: TGTGCCAGCAGTTTAATCCCACTAGCGGGAGCAGATACGCAGTATTTT.

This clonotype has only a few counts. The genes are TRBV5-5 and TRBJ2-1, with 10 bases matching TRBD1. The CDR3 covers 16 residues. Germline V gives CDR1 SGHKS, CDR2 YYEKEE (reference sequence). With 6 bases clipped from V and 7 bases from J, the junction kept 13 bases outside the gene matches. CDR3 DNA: TGTGCCAGCACCTCACTATCGGGACAGGGGTATAATGAGCAGTTCTTC. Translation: CASTSLSGQGYNEQFF.

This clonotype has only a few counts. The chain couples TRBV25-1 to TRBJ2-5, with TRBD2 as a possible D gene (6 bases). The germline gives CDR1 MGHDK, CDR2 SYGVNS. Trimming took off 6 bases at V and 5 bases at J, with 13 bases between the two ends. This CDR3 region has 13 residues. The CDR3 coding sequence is TGTGCCAGCAGCCGTTCGGGACTCGAGACCCAGTACTTC. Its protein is CASSRSGLETQYF.

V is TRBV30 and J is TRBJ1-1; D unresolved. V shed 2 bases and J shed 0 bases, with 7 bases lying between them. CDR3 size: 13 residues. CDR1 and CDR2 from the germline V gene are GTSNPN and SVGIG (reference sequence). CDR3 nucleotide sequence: TGTGCCTGGAGTTTTAATATGAACACTGAAGCTTTCTTT. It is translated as CAWSFNMNTEAFF.

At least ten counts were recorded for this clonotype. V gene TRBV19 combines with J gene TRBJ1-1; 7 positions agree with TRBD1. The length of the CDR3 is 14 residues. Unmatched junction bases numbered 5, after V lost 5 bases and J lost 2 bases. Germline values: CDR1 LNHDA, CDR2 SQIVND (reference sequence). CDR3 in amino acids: CASSARDRNTEAFF. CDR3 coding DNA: TGTGCCAGTAGTGCCAGGGACAGAAACACTGAAGCTTTCTTT.

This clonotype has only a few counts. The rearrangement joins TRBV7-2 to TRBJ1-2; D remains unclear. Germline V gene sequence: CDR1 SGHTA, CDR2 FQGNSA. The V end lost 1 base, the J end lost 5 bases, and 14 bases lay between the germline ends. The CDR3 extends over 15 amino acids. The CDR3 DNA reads TGTGCCAGCAGCTTAGGCTATAAAGGTCTATATGGCTACACCTTC. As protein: CASSLGYKGLYGYTF.

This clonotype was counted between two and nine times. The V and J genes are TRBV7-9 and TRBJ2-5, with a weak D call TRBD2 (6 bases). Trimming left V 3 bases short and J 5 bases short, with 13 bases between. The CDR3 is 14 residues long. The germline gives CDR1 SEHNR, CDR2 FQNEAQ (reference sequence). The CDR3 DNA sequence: TGTGCCAGCAGCTTTAGCATTCGGGGGGAGACCCAGTACTTC. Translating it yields CASSFSIRGETQYF.

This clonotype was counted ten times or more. The CDR3 here is CASSLGENIQYF. The CDR3 DNA reads TGCGCCAGCAGCTTGGGTGAAAACATTCAGTACTTC. The J gene is TRBJ2-4, the V gene TRBV5-1, with unresolved D. V was pared by 0 bases and J by 5 bases, with 3 bases between. The germline V gene has CDR1 SGHRS and CDR2 YFSETQ. There are 12 residues in the CDR3.

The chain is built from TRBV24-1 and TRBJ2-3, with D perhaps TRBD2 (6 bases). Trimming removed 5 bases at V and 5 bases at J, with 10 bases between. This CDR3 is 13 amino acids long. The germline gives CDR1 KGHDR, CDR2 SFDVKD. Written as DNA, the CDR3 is TGTGCCACCAGTGTTTCAGCGGGAGATACGCAGTATTTT. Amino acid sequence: CATSVSAGDTQYF.

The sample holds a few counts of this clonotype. The CDR3 DNA is TGTGCCAGCAGCCGGGCGGTTGGAGCAATCCAAGAGACCCAGTACTTC. It codes for CASSRAVGAIQETQYF. The chain links TRBV7-2 to TRBJ2-5; D call uncertain. The CDR3 extends over 16 amino acids. Between the trimmed V and J ends, which lost 5 bases and 1 base, there was a span of 17 bases. Per the germline V gene, CDR1 is SGHTA and CDR2 is FQGNSA.

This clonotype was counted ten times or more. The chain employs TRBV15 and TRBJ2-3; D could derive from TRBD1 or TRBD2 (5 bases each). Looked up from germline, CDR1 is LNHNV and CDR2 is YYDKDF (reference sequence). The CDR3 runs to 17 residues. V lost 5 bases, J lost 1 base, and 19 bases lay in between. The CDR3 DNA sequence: TGTGCCACCAGCGGTCCCAACCGGGACGAAGGCACAGATACGCAGTATTTT. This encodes CATSGPNRDEGTDTQYF.

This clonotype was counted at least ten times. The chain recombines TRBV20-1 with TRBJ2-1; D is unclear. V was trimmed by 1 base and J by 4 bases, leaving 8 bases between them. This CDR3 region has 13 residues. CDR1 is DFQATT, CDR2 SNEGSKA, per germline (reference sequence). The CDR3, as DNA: TGCAGTGCTAGAGGGTTTTTTTACAATGAGCAGTTCTTC. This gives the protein CSARGFFYNEQFF.

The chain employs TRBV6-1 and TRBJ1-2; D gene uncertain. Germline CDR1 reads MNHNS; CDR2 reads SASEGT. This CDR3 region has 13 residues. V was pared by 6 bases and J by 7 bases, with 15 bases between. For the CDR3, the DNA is TGTGCCAGCAGCACCCTGACCATGGGTGGCTACACCTTC. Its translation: CASSTLTMGGYTF.

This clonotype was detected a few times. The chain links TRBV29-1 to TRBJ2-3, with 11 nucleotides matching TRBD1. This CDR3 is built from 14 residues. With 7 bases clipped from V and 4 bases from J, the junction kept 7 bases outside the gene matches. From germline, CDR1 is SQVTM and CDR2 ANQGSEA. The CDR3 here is CSGTGTGGPDTQYF. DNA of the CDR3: TGCAGCGGGACCGGGACAGGGGGTCCAGATACGCAGTATTTT.

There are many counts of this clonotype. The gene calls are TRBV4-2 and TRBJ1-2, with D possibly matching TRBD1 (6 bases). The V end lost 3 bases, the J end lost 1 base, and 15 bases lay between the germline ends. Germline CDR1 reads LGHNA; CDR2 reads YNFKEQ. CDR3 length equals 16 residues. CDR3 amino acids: CASSQPARQDNYGYTF. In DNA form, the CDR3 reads TGTGCCAGCAGCCAGCCCGCTCGACAGGATAACTATGGCTACACCTTC.

The CDR3 here is CASSDRGKAYNSPLHF. The CDR3 bases are TGTGCCAGCAGTGACAGGGGGAAGGCCTATAATTCACCCCTCCACTTT. This sequence joins TRBV7-3 and TRBJ1-6; 9 nucleotides line up with TRBD1. CDR1 is SGHTA and CDR2 is FQGTGA in the germline V gene. This CDR3 is 16 amino acids long. V lost 6 bases and J lost 2; bases outside the gene matches: 5.